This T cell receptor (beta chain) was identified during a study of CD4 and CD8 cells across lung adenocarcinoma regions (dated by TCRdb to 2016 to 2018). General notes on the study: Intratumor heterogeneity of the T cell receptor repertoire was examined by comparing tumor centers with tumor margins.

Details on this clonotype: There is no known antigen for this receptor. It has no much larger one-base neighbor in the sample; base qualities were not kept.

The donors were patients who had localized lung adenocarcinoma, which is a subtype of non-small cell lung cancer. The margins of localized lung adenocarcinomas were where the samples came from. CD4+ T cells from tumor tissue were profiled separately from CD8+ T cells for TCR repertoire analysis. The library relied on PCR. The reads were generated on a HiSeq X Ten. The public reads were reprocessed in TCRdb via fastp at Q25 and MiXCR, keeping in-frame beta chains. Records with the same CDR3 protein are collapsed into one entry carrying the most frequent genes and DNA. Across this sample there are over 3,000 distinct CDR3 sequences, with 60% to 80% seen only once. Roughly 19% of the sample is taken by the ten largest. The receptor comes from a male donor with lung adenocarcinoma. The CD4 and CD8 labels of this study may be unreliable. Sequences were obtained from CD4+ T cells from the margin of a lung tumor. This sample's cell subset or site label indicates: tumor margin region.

In nucleotides, the sequence is TGTGCCAGCACCCCGTGGTCCCCCAATGAGCAGTTCTTC. Its coded protein is CASTPWSPNEQFF. The chain joins TRBV6-1 to TRBJ2-1; a confident D gene designation cannot be given. The CDR3 goes from the cysteine to the phenylalanine over 13 residues. Only the CDR3 DNA stays, 39 bases, in frame from base 1. V gives up 7 bases and J gives up 6 bases, and the segment between their germline ends measures 13 bases. The germline V gene encodes CDR1 MNHNS and CDR2 SASEGT.